These 28 T cell receptor beta chains were sequenced from one sample in a study of OX40 agonist ivuxolimab in advanced cancers. The data were produced by immunoSEQ multiplex PCR, yet TCRdb's version contains in-frame clones alone and is incomplete. The top ten clones hold 20% to 25% of a sample with about 80,000 clones, 84% of them seen once. This sample comprised CD4+ or CD8+ T cells sorted from blood, obtained in a trial of the OX40 agonist ivuxolimab. The receptors here all came from an adult with an advanced solid tumor such as melanoma, head and neck, liver or kidney cancer.

The CDR3 region has the DNA TGTGCCAGCAGCCTCCGTAGGGACAGTCCAGTTGAGACCCAGTACTTC. Amino acids: CASSLRRDSPVETQYF. V and J are TRBV9 and TRBJ2-5; TRBD1 agrees at 7 bases. CDR1 is SGDLS and CDR2 is YYNGEE in the germline V gene. V was pared by 4 bases and J by 5 bases, with 14 bases of the junction left unmatched. This CDR3 has 16 amino acids.

For this clone: Other DNA sequences within the sample encode an identical CDR3. The chain uses TRBV5-4 and TRBJ2-6; the D gene is possibly TRBD2 (5 bases). The CDR3 is 15 residues long. Trimming took off 8 bases at V and 4 bases at J, with 16 bases between the two ends. The germline gives CDR1 SGHNT, CDR2 YYREEE (reference sequence). The CDR3 DNA reads as TGTGCCAGTAGCGCCGACCCCTGGGGGGCCAACGTCCTGACTTTC. It translates to CASSADPWGANVLTF. Variable domain in full (rest from reference TRBV5-4 and TRBJ2-6): ETGVTQSPTHLIKTRGQQVTLRCSSQSGHNTVSWYQQALGQGPQFIFQYYREEENGRGNFPPRFSGLQFPNYSSELNVNALELDDSALYLCASSADPWGANVLTFGAGSRLTVL.

This clone was recorded once. The chain employs TRBV2 and TRBJ1-4; no clear D. Deletions cut 4 bases from V and 4 bases from J, with 10 bases between. The germline gives CDR1 SNHLY, CDR2 FYNNEI. The CDR3 covers 14 residues. The CDR3 coding sequence is TGTGCCAGCAGTGTTCGGCAGGTTAATGAAAAACTGTTTTTT. It encodes CASSVRQVNEKLFF.

The rearrangement links TRBV30 to TRBJ1-2; D is ambiguous. Germline CDR1 is GTSNPN and CDR2 is SVGIG (reference sequence). Trimming cost V 2 bases and J 1 base, with 14 bases left between them. The CDR3 is 15 amino acids. CDR3: CAWSRKLQDNYGYTF. Written as DNA, the CDR3 is TGTGCCTGGAGTCGAAAACTGCAGGATAACTATGGCTACACCTTC.

As for this clone: The sample holds other DNA sequences that translate to the same CDR3. The chain recombines TRBV7-2 with TRBJ2-3; D gene unclear. Germline V gene data show CDR1 as SGHTA and CDR2 as FQGNSA. Trimming removed 0 bases at V and 4 bases at J, with 2 bases between. The CDR3 extends over 12 amino acids. Here the CDR3 DNA reads TGTGCCAGCAGCTTAGCGGCAGATACGCAGTATTTT. Translation gives CASSLAADTQYF. Looking up the rest from reference TRBV7-2 and TRBJ2-3 gives the full variable domain: GAGVSQSPSNKVTEKGKDVELRCDPISGHTALYWYRQSLGQGLEFLIYFQGNSAPDKSGLPSDRFSAERTGGSVSTLTIQRTQQEDSAVYLCASSLAADTQYFGPGTRLTVL.

The genes are TRBV6-5 and TRBJ1-1; D might be TRBD1 (5 bases). The germline V and J ends were trimmed by 6 bases and 6 bases, with 14 bases remaining between them. From germline, CDR1 is MNHEY and CDR2 SVGAGI. CDR3 length equals 13 residues. CDR3 residues: CASRSGGSAEAFF. CDR3 nucleotides: TGTGCCAGCAGATCCGGGGGTAGCGCTGAAGCTTTCTTT.

V is TRBV5-1 and J is TRBJ2-1, with D unresolved. Germline V gene sequence: CDR1 SGHRS, CDR2 YFSETQ. This CDR3 is built from 17 residues. V lost 4 bases and J 1 base, leaving 18 bases between the germline ends. CDR3 sequence (DNA): TGCGCCAGCAGCCCCCAGGTAGTGTCCAGGTCCTACAATGAGCAGTTCTTC. Protein: CASSPQVVSRSYNEQFF.

V is TRBV27 and J is TRBJ2-7; D might be TRBD1 (5 bases). The CDR3 contains 13 residues. The V and J ends lost 8 bases and 4 bases respectively, with 15 bases between them. The V gene's germline CDR1 is MNHEY and CDR2 SMNVEV (reference sequence). The CDR3 nucleotides are TGTGCCAGCTCCCCAGGGCGGATTTACGAGCAGTACTTC. Translation: CASSPGRIYEQYF.

J is TRBJ1-1 and V is TRBV5-6, with D perhaps TRBD1 (5 bases). Germline lookup yields CDR1 SGHDT and CDR2 YYEEEE. The CDR3 extends over 13 amino acids. The V and J ends lost 7 bases and 11 bases respectively, with 21 bases between them. CDR3 region: CASSGGGPEVAFF. CDR3 bases: TGTGCCAGCTCTGGGGGAGGGCCTGAGGTGGCTTTCTTT.

CDR3 coding DNA: TGTGCCAGCAGCTTAGAAGGGACAGTGAATCAGCCCCAGCATTTT. The encoded protein is CASSLEGTVNQPQHF. The chain carries TRBV7-2 and TRBJ1-5; 7 nucleotides align to TRBD1. J was trimmed by 4 bases and V by 1 base; bases with no gene match: 4. CDR1 is SGHTA and CDR2 is FQGNSA in the germline V gene. CDR3 length: 15 residues.

The rearrangement uses TRBV7-6 and TRBJ1-2; TRBD1 agrees at 10 bases. V was pared by 5 bases and J by 3 bases, with 3 bases of the junction left unmatched. CDR3 length: 14 amino acids. Germline CDR1 SGHVS, CDR2 FNYEAQ. The CDR3 DNA sequence: TGTGCCAGCAGCCCGGGGACAGGGGACTATGGCTACACCTTC. Protein: CASSPGTGDYGYTF.

The chain employs TRBV25-1 and TRBJ1-1; TRBD1 agrees at 8 bases. The V gene's germline CDR1 is MGHDK and CDR2 SYGVNS. CDR3 length: 11 amino acids. Trimming at V came to 5 bases and at J to 11 bases, leaving 4 bases not matched to a gene. CDR3 sequence reads: CASSSGGEAFF. CDR3 nucleotide sequence: TGTGCCAGCAGTTCAGGGGGCGAGGCTTTCTTT.

In nucleotides, the CDR3 is TGTGCCAGCAGTCGTGGACAGACCTACAATGAGCAGTTCTTC. It codes for CASSRGQTYNEQFF. J is TRBJ2-1 and V is TRBV28; D possibly corresponds to TRBD1 (6 bases). With 5 bases removed from V and 2 bases from J, the gap between germline ends came to 10 bases. Germline loops: CDR1 MDHEN, CDR2 SYDVKM. There are 14 residues in the CDR3.

The chain is built from TRBV28 and TRBJ1-5; 12 bases are a match to TRBD1. Germline CDR1 MDHEN, CDR2 SYDVKM. Trimming took 4 bases from V and 4 from J; bases not matched to a gene: 5. The CDR3 extends over 16 amino acids. CDR3 nucleotides: TGTGCCAGCAGTTGGGACAGGGGGCTCAAAAATCAGCCCCAGCATTTT. Translated, it gives CASSWDRGLKNQPQHF.

This chain links TRBV5-1 with TRBJ1-6, with no clear D. The germline gives CDR1 SGHRS, CDR2 YFSETQ. The CDR3 runs 15 residues. The V gene lost 0 bases and the J gene lost 8 bases, with 12 bases spanning the gap. CDR3 in amino acids: CASSLAAVQHSPLHF. The CDR3 DNA is TGCGCCAGCAGCTTGGCCGCTGTTCAGCATTCACCCCTCCACTTT.

V is TRBV10-3 and J is TRBJ2-7; 10 positions match TRBD2. The CDR3 runs to 13 residues. In germline, CDR1 is ENHRY, CDR2 SYGVKD. Germline trimming cut 9 bases from V and 3 bases from J; bases unmatched to any gene: 5. This chain's CDR3 is CAISGTSDYEQYF. The CDR3 bases are TGTGCCATATCCGGGACTAGCGACTACGAGCAGTACTTC.

J is TRBJ2-7 and V is TRBV7-2, with a possible D match to TRBD2 (5 bases). The CDR3 has 14 residues. Trimming stripped 5 bases from V and 2 bases from J, with 13 bases between. The germline CDR1 and CDR2 sequences are SGHTA and FQGNSA. The CDR3 DNA reads TGTGCCAGCAGCCGGGCTGGACTTACCTACGAGCAGTACTTC. It specifies CASSRAGLTYEQYF.

The chain combines TRBV4-3 with TRBJ2-7; maybe TRBD2 (5 bases). The CDR3 consists of 16 residues. From germline, CDR1 is LGHNA and CDR2 YSLEER. Trimming pared 0 bases from V and 2 bases from J, leaving 14 bases between. The CDR3 DNA reads as TGCGCCAGCAGCCAAGATACGGGATCCCTAGCCTACGAGCAGTACTTC. Translated, it gives CASSQDTGSLAYEQYF.

The chain is built from TRBV25-1 and TRBJ2-5; a weak D match, TRBD2 (5 bases). Between the trimmed V and J ends, which lost 5 bases and 9 bases, there was a span of 19 bases. The length of the CDR3 is 14 residues. CDR1 is MGHDK, CDR2 SYGVNS, per germline. The CDR3 sequence is CASSRGNPNWSQYF. The CDR3 DNA reads TGTGCCAGCAGTAGAGGGAACCCCAATTGGTCCCAGTACTTC.

V gene TRBV7-2 combines with J gene TRBJ1-1; D gene uncertain. V lost 3 bases, J lost 1 base, and 6 bases lay in between. CDR3 size: 13 residues. Germline CDR1 reads SGHTA; CDR2 reads FQGNSA. The CDR3 loop reads CASSFDKNTEAFF. CDR3 DNA: TGTGCCAGCAGCTTTGACAAGAACACTGAAGCTTTCTTT.

This chain connects TRBV6-6 to TRBJ2-7; a weak D match, TRBD2 (5 bases). Germline-derived CDR1 and CDR2 are MNHNY and SVGAGI (reference sequence). The CDR3 loop spans 14 amino acids. The V end was cut by 3 bases, the J end by 3 bases, with 12 bases between. The CDR3 DNA sequence: TGTGCCAGCAGTTATTCCGGGATTCACTACGAGCAGTACTTC. Residues: CASSYSGIHYEQYF.

The chain couples TRBV7-2 to TRBJ1-5, with a weak D call TRBD1 (5 bases). CDR1 and CDR2 (germline): SGHTA, FQGNSA. V lost 2 bases and J 5 bases, leaving 7 bases between the germline ends. The CDR3 loop spans 13 amino acids. As DNA, the CDR3 is TGTGCCAGCAGCTTATCGGGGGATCAGCCCCAGCATTTT. It specifies CASSLSGDQPQHF.

The rearrangement links TRBV7-8 to TRBJ1-1; D uncertain. CDR3 length: 15 amino acids. Germline V gene lookup returns CDR1 SGHVS and CDR2 FQNEAQ. V shed 2 bases and J shed 6 bases, with 16 bases lying between them. For the CDR3, the DNA is TGTGCCAGCAGCTTAAGGTGGACCATCCTACCTGAAGCTTTCTTT. It is translated as CASSLRWTILPEAFF.

The chain combines TRBV7-9 with TRBJ1-2; perhaps TRBD1 as D (5 bases). This CDR3 has 14 residues. Germline values: CDR1 SEHNR, CDR2 FQNEAQ (reference sequence). V was trimmed by 1 base and J by 5 bases, leaving 11 bases between them. The CDR3 loop is CASSLVGRTYGYTF. CDR3 DNA sequence: TGTGCCAGCAGCTTAGTGGGGCGGACATATGGCTACACCTTC.

The chain links TRBV29-1 to TRBJ2-5; the match to TRBD2 covers 8 bases. The CDR3 runs 14 residues. V trimming: 7 bases; J trimming: 0 bases; junction bases outside the gene matches: 7. The germline V gene has CDR1 SQVTM and CDR2 ANQGSEA. In nucleotides, the CDR3 is TGCAGCGCGGGAGGGAGGCCCTACCAAGAGACCCAGTACTTC. Residues: CSAGGRPYQETQYF.

The chain is built from TRBV7-9 and TRBJ2-1, with TRBD1 matching 7 bases. Trimming cost V 3 bases and J 3 bases; bases outside gene matches: 5. Germline-derived CDR1 and CDR2 are SEHNR and FQNEAQ (reference sequence). This CDR3 has 15 amino acids. As DNA, the CDR3 is TGTGCCAGCAGCTTCTACAGGGGACGCTACAATGAGCAGTTCTTC. Amino acids: CASSFYRGRYNEQFF.

The chain has TRBV5-6 and TRBJ2-2; D unclear. Looked up from germline, CDR1 is SGHDT and CDR2 is YYEEEE. The CDR3 is 16 amino acids. V shed 0 bases and J shed 0 bases, with 9 bases lying between them. This CDR3 reads CASSLGRFANTGELFF. In nucleotides, the CDR3 is TGTGCCAGCAGCTTGGGGAGATTCGCGAACACCGGGGAGCTGTTTTTT.

CDR3 sequence reads: CASSLGLRVVMEQYF. The DNA for the CDR3 is TGTGCCAGCAGCTTGGGGCTCCGAGTGGTAATGGAGCAGTACTTC. V is TRBV7-8 and J is TRBJ2-7, with a weak D call TRBD1 (5 bases). V was cut by 3 bases and J by 7 bases, with 19 bases left in between. This CDR3 comprises 15 residues. CDR1 is SGHVS and CDR2 is FQNEAQ in the germline V gene.